The 10 T cell receptor beta chains below all came from one sample that was sequenced in a study of T-cell memory formation after mild COVID-19. TCRdb ran MiXCR on the 5' RACE reads and lists one entry per CDR3 protein. The sample gives fewer than 150,000 distinct CDR3 sequences, 20% to 25% of which show up once; roughly 37% is in the top ten. Sequenced material: PBMCs or a T cell subset sorted from them (not recorded which). The receptors shown here come from a man aged 18-30 years who had mild COVID-19 (a few samples of this study predate the infection). Cell type and time point are not known.

The chain uses TRBV7-9 and TRBJ2-1, with 11 nucleotides matching TRBD1. V lost 8 bases, J lost 10 bases, and 7 bases stayed unmatched. The length of the CDR3 is 13 residues. Germline loops: CDR1 SEHNR, CDR2 FQNEAQ (reference sequence). As DNA, the CDR3 is TGTGCCAGCTTTCGGACAGGGGGCTACGAGCAGTTCTTC. Translation gives CASFRTGGYEQFF. Full variable domain (missing parts from reference TRBV7-9 and TRBJ2-1): DTGVSQNPRHKITKRGQNVTFRCDPISEHNRLYWYRQTLGQGPEFLTYFQNEAQLEKSRLLSDRFSAERPKGSFSTLEIQRTEQGDSAMYLCASFRTGGYEQFFGPGTRLTVL.

This clonotype was observed a handful of times. The chain couples TRBV7-9 to TRBJ1-4; the D is unclear. Germline V lookup: CDR1 SEHNR, CDR2 FQNEAQ (reference sequence). The V end lost 5 bases, the J end lost 7 bases, and 23 bases lay between the germline ends. This CDR3 has 17 amino acids. The CDR3 sequence is CASSLRVPSPRSEKLFF. CDR3 DNA: TGTGCCAGCAGCCTTAGGGTCCCCAGCCCTCGGAGTGAAAAACTGTTTTTT. The whole variable domain, remainder taken from reference TRBV7-9 and TRBJ1-4, is DTGVSQNPRHKITKRGQNVTFRCDPISEHNRLYWYRQTLGQGPEFLTYFQNEAQLEKSRLLSDRFSAERPKGSFSTLEIQRTEQGDSAMYLCASSLRVPSPRSEKLFFGSGTQLSVL.

Only a few counts were recorded for this clonotype. V gene TRBV5-1 combines with J gene TRBJ1-4; TRBD1 matches at 7 bases. The CDR3 has 15 residues. After removal of 0 bases from V and 8 bases from J, the junction contained 7 bases not matched to a gene. Germline assignment: CDR1 SGHRS and CDR2 YFSETQ. CDR3 protein: CASSLEFQGDEKLFF. CDR3 nucleotide sequence: TGCGCCAGCAGCTTGGAGTTTCAGGGGGACGAAAAACTGTTTTTT.

This clonotype was detected a few times. This chain links TRBV20-1 with TRBJ2-2; the D is unclear. V was cut by 0 bases and J by 8 bases, with 16 bases left in between. CDR1 and CDR2 (germline): DFQATT, SNEGSKA (reference sequence). This CDR3 is built from 15 residues. The CDR3 DNA is TGCAGTGCTAGAGATCGGGCCTCTCTGGGTGGGGAGCTGTTTTTT. Translating gives CSARDRASLGGELFF.

This clonotype turned up a few times. V gene TRBV7-9 combines with J gene TRBJ2-1, with 7 positions matching TRBD1. V lost 5 bases, J lost 0 bases, and 16 bases stayed unmatched. The CDR3 runs to 19 residues. Germline CDR1 is SEHNR and CDR2 is FQNEAQ (reference sequence). This CDR3 is CASSMVRLQGMGSYNEQFF. The DNA of the CDR3 is TGTGCCAGCAGCATGGTACGCCTACAGGGGATGGGCTCCTACAATGAGCAGTTCTTC.

Of note for this clonotype: The junction and the germline gene differ at one end; a read error may be behind it. The genes are TRBV4-3 and TRBJ2-7; unclear D gene. Germline V gene lookup returns CDR1 LGHNA and CDR2 YSLEER. The CDR3 spans 15 residues. Here the CDR3 reads CASSQVLGRHYDQYF. The CDR3 DNA follows: TGCGCCAGCAGCCAAGTACTCGGACGGCACTACGATCAGTACTTC.

This CDR3 reads CSARPRLAGASYEQYV. Written as DNA, the CDR3 is TGCAGTGCTCGTCCACGACTAGCGGGGGCCTCCTACGAGCAGTACGTC. The chain uses TRBV20-1 and TRBJ2-7, with 12 bases lining up with TRBD2. This CDR3 has 16 amino acids. V lost 5 bases to trimming and J lost 0 bases; unmatched junction nucleotides: 8. Germline CDR1 reads DFQATT; CDR2 reads SNEGSKA (reference sequence).

The gene calls are TRBV20-1 and TRBJ2-5; no clear D gene. Germline V gene sequence: CDR1 DFQATT, CDR2 SNEGSKA (reference sequence). This CDR3 region has 14 residues. Deletions cut 0 bases from V and 7 bases from J, with 15 bases between. The CDR3 DNA reads TGCAGTGCTAGAGATCGGGCAGATTCCTTGACCCAGTACTTC. This sequence encodes CSARDRADSLTQYF.

In this sample, this clonotype turned up a few times. This chain links TRBV15 with TRBJ2-7; D is undetermined. This CDR3 is built from 13 residues. Deletions cut 4 bases from V and 6 bases from J, with 13 bases between. Germline lookup yields CDR1 LNHNV and CDR2 YYDKDF (reference sequence). In DNA form, the CDR3 reads TGTGCCACCAGCACCTTCCCTGCAGGCGAGCAGTACTTC. Encoded protein: CATSTFPAGEQYF.

By share, this clonotype ranks as medium-sized. The chain links TRBV29-1 to TRBJ2-6; D gene unclear. This CDR3 region has 17 residues. Germline-derived CDR1 and CDR2 are SQVTM and ANQGSEA. Trimming left V 4 bases short and J 0 bases short, with 16 bases between. In DNA form, the CDR3 reads TGCAGCGTTGCTTTAGGAATGAAGGTCTCTGGGGCCAACGTCCTGACTTTC. Its protein product is CSVALGMKVSGANVLTF.